A single sample gave rise to the 25 T cell receptor beta chains below, sequenced in a study of T cells in Graves' hyperthyroidism and ophthalmopathy. The investigators amplified TCR beta CDR3 regions from RNA transcripts. HTBI primers were the set used in a first-round RT-PCR of the TCR CDR3. Using its own MiXCR run on the multiplex PCR reads, TCRdb lists one record per CDR3 protein. The data contain hundreds of thousands of distinct CDR3 sequences, about 14% of them seen just once; the ten biggest clones take up about an eighth. The sequenced sample was blood. The receptor source for this set is a woman between 45 and 60 years old with Graves' ophthalmopathy.

The J gene is TRBJ1-4, the V gene TRBV2; 11 positions agree with TRBD1. The CDR3 is 17 amino acids. With 4 bases clipped from V and 0 bases from J, the junction kept 4 bases outside the gene matches. The germline V gene encodes CDR1 SNHLY and CDR2 FYNNEI. CDR3 sequence reads: CASSGTGGYATNEKLFF. The CDR3 nucleotides read TGTGCCAGCAGTGGGACAGGGGGCTACGCAACTAATGAAAAACTGTTTTTT.

This clonotype was counted at least ten times. CDR3 region: CSAGPRTGFGETQYF. CDR3 nucleotides: TGCAGTGCTGGCCCCAGGACAGGGTTCGGCGAGACCCAGTACTTC. The chain couples TRBV20-1 to TRBJ2-5; the match to TRBD1 covers 8 bases. V lost 5 bases to trimming and J lost 5 bases; unmatched junction nucleotides: 13. The CDR3 is 15 residues long. Germline V gene data show CDR1 as DFQATT and CDR2 as SNEGSKA (reference sequence).

The rearrangement links TRBV6-5 to TRBJ2-2; a possible D gene is TRBD1 (5 bases). Germline V gives CDR1 MNHEY, CDR2 SVGAGI. The CDR3 sequence is 14 residues long. V was cut by 0 bases and J by 4 bases, with 6 bases left in between. The CDR3 loop is CASSYSTVTGELFF. DNA of the CDR3: TGTGCCAGCAGTTACTCGACAGTCACCGGGGAGCTGTTTTTT.

There are many counts of this clonotype. V is TRBV20-1 and J is TRBJ2-3; D call uncertain. With 0 bases removed from V and 2 bases from J, the gap between germline ends came to 12 bases. Per the germline V gene, CDR1 is DFQATT and CDR2 is SNEGSKA (reference sequence). This CDR3 comprises 15 residues. CDR3 loop: CSARDMRTPTDTQYF. CDR3 nucleotide sequence: TGCAGTGCTAGAGATATGCGAACTCCCACAGATACGCAGTATTTT.

This clonotype was seen many times. The CDR3 nucleotides are TGCAGTGCCCTTAGCGGAGATGTGGGGGAGCTGTTTTTT. Translating gives CSALSGDVGELFF. The chain couples TRBV20-1 to TRBJ2-2; a possible D gene is TRBD2 (6 bases). Germline V gene data show CDR1 as DFQATT and CDR2 as SNEGSKA (reference sequence). With 6 bases removed from V and 8 bases from J, the gap between germline ends came to 16 bases. CDR3 size: 13 residues.

This clonotype was counted many times. The rearrangement links TRBV7-2 to TRBJ1-5; TRBD1 agrees at 7 bases. Germline trimming cut 4 bases from V and 1 base from J; bases unmatched to any gene: 4. The CDR3 is 15 amino acids. CDR1 and CDR2 from the germline V gene are SGHTA and FQGNSA. CDR3 coding DNA: TGTGCCAGCAGCTGGATGACAGGGAGCAATCAGCCCCAGCATTTT. Its translation is CASSWMTGSNQPQHF.

A word on this clonotype: A read error is the likely source, as a far larger clone sits one nucleotide away. V and J are TRBV5-5 and TRBJ2-2; no clear D. This CDR3 contains 13 residues. Germline V lookup: CDR1 SGHKS, CDR2 YYEKEE (reference sequence). As DNA, the CDR3 is TGTGTCAGCAGCTTGGTTGACACCGGGGAGCTGTTTTTT. Protein: CVSSLVDTGELFF.

The rearrangement uses TRBV27 and TRBJ2-2, with D unclear. Trimming took off 6 bases at V and 0 bases at J, with 11 bases between the two ends. The length of the CDR3 is 15 residues. Germline-derived CDR1 and CDR2 are MNHEY and SMNVEV (reference sequence). The CDR3 DNA sequence: TGTGCCAGCAGCCCCAATTCCGCGAACACCGGGGAGCTGTTTTTT. Its protein product is CASSPNSANTGELFF.

In the case of this clonotype: This may be a read error: a much more frequent sequence differs by one nucleotide. The chain is built from TRBV28 and TRBJ1-1, with unresolved D. CDR3 length equals 15 residues. V lost 0 bases, J lost 1 base, and 9 bases lay in between. CDR1 and CDR2 (germline): MDHEN, SYDVKM. This CDR3 is CASSLCLRRNTEAFF. The DNA for the CDR3 is TGTGCCAGCAGTTTATGTTTGCGGAGGAACACTGAAGCTTTCTTT. Based on the CDR3 plus reference TRBV28 and TRBJ1-1, the full variable domain is DVKVTQSSRYLVKRTGEKVFLECVQDMDHENMFWYRQDPGLGLRLIYFSYDVKMKEKGDIPEGYSVSREKKERFSLILESASTNQTSMYLCASSLCLRRNTEAFFGQGTRLTVV.

This clonotype showed up many times. The chain joins TRBV7-3 to TRBJ2-1; tentatively, D is TRBD1 or TRBD2 (5 bases each). The germline CDR1 and CDR2 sequences are SGHTA and FQGTGA. Trimming pared 5 bases from V and 4 bases from J, leaving 15 bases between. The CDR3 has 15 residues. The CDR3 sequence: CASSRGVLGYNEQFF. The CDR3 DNA reads as TGTGCCAGCAGCCGAGGGGTCCTAGGATACAATGAGCAGTTCTTC.

There are a few counts of this clonotype. The chain recombines TRBV20-1 with TRBJ2-2; no clear D. Trimming pared 2 bases from V and 2 bases from J, leaving 12 bases between. In germline, CDR1 is DFQATT, CDR2 SNEGSKA (reference sequence). The CDR3 covers 15 residues. This chain's CDR3 is CSARFPKVNTGELFF. As DNA, the CDR3 is TGCAGTGCTAGATTCCCGAAAGTAAACACCGGGGAGCTGTTTTTT.

The chain employs TRBV19 and TRBJ2-1; possible D gene TRBD1, 5 bases. V lost 6 bases and J lost 2, with 14 bases in between. This CDR3 has 15 amino acids. CDR1 LNHDA and CDR2 SQIVND come from the germline V gene (reference sequence). The CDR3 bases are TGTGCCAGTAGCCAAGGACAATCAACCTACAATGAGCAGTTCTTC. Translation gives CASSQGQSTYNEQFF.

This clonotype was seen at least ten times. The rearrangement joins TRBV11-1 to TRBJ2-1; TRBD2 agrees at 7 bases. The V segment lost 4 bases and the J segment 6 bases; nucleotides outside the gene matches: 6. Per germline, CDR1 SGHAT and CDR2 FQDESV (reference sequence). The CDR3 sequence is 14 residues long. CDR3 DNA sequence: TGTGCCAGCAGCTCCGGACTAGTCGCCAATGAGCAGTTCTTC. Residues: CASSSGLVANEQFF.

A few counts support this clonotype. A read error may produce the germline difference seen at one junction end. The V gene is TRBV13, the J gene TRBJ1-1, with D hard to call. The germline gives CDR1 PRHDT, CDR2 FYEKMQ (reference sequence). The CDR3 runs to 12 residues. The DNA for the CDR3 is TGTGCCAGCGGCTTAGTGGAAACTGAAGCTTTCTTT. Its protein product is CASGLVETEAFF.

This clonotype has at least ten counts. The chain recombines TRBV12-3 or TRBV12-4 with TRBJ2-5; the D gene is possibly TRBD1 (6 bases). The V and J ends lost 1 base and 5 bases respectively, with 17 bases between them. The CDR3 sequence is 16 residues long. The CDR3 region is CASSLGSGTRGETQYF. In DNA, the CDR3 is TGTGCCAGCAGTTTAGGAAGTGGGACACGAGGGGAGACCCAGTACTTC.

This clonotype was seen a few times. V gene TRBV24-1 combines with J gene TRBJ2-1; D not certain. The CDR3 is 16 residues long. Germline V lookup: CDR1 KGHDR, CDR2 SFDVKD. V lost 0 bases to trimming and J lost 3 bases, with 11 bases between them. The CDR3 reads CATSDLGQSGYNEQFF. DNA of the CDR3: TGTGCCACCAGTGATTTGGGGCAATCAGGCTACAATGAGCAGTTCTTC.

This clonotype has a handful of counts. This sequence joins TRBV5-1 and TRBJ2-7; 7 positions agree with TRBD1. Losses at the gene ends were 7 bases for V and 3 bases for J; bases not matched to a gene: 10. Germline V CDR1 and CDR2: SGHRS, YFSETQ. The CDR3 runs to 14 residues. The CDR3 reads CASSRDSEYYEQYF. In DNA form, the CDR3 reads TGCGCCAGCTCCCGGGACAGTGAATACTACGAGCAGTACTTC. The entire variable domain, with the rest obtained from reference TRBV5-1 and TRBJ2-7, is as follows: KAGVTQTPRYLIKTRGQQVTLSCSPISGHRSVSWYQQTPGQGLQFLFEYFSETQRNKGNFPGRFSGRQFSNSRSEMNVSTLELGDSALYLCASSRDSEYYEQYFGPGTRLTVT.

At least ten counts were recorded for this clonotype. V usage is TRBV29-1 and J usage is TRBJ1-1; no clear D. The CDR3 is made up of 11 amino acids. Germline values: CDR1 SQVTM, CDR2 ANQGSEA. The V gene lost 6 bases and the J gene lost 7 bases, with 12 bases spanning the gap. CDR3 sequence reads: CSVAPGIEAFF. CDR3 bases: TGCAGCGTGGCCCCGGGGATTGAAGCTTTCTTT. Using reference TRBV29-1 and TRBJ1-1 for the parts outside the CDR3, the full variable domain is SAVISQKPSRDICQRGTSLTIQCQVDSQVTMMFWYRQQPGQSLTLIATANQGSEATYESGFVIDKFPISRPNLTFSTLTVSNMSPEDSSIYLCSVAPGIEAFFGQGTRLTVV.

Many counts were recorded for this clonotype. The chain links TRBV30 to TRBJ2-7, with 10 bases that match TRBD2. Per the germline V gene, CDR1 is GTSNPN and CDR2 is SVGIG (reference sequence). The ends lost 3 bases at V and 7 bases at J; junction bases unmatched: 6. CDR3 length: 13 amino acids. CDR3 coding DNA: TGTGCCTGGAGGGCTAGCGGGAGTGGAGAGCAGTACTTC. Its translation: CAWRASGSGEQYF.

This rearrangement joins TRBV19 to TRBJ2-5; D gene ambiguous. V shed 8 bases and J shed 5 bases, with 9 bases lying between them. Germline CDR1 is LNHDA and CDR2 is SQIVND (reference sequence). This CDR3 region has 11 residues. The CDR3 protein is CASGRWETQYF. DNA of the CDR3: TGTGCCAGTGGACGGTGGGAGACCCAGTACTTC.

The rearrangement joins TRBV20-1 to TRBJ1-2; D not resolved. Trimming took off 4 bases at V and 4 bases at J, with 7 bases between the two ends. Looked up from germline, CDR1 is DFQATT and CDR2 is SNEGSKA (reference sequence). The CDR3 spans 11 residues. CDR3 coding DNA: TGCAGTGCTACCAGTCCCTATGGCTACACCTTC. It is translated as CSATSPYGYTF.

V is TRBV19 and J is TRBJ2-1; D perhaps matches TRBD2 (6 bases). Deletions cut 5 bases from V and 7 bases from J, with 18 bases between. This CDR3 has 15 residues. Looked up from germline, CDR1 is LNHDA and CDR2 is SQIVND (reference sequence). The CDR3 DNA sequence: TGTGCCAGTAGTGCTTACTCCGGGACTCGAAATGAGCAGTTCTTC. Its translation: CASSAYSGTRNEQFF.

This clonotype has only a few counts. The chain employs TRBV11-1 and TRBJ2-1; 10 nucleotides line up with TRBD1. CDR1 is SGHAT and CDR2 is FQDESV in the germline V gene (reference sequence). J gave up 4 bases and V 6 bases, and 6 bases lay outside the gene matches. This CDR3 is 15 amino acids long. The CDR3 loop reads CASRPDRGEYNEQFF. In DNA form, the CDR3 reads TGTGCCAGCAGGCCGGACAGGGGGGAATACAATGAGCAGTTCTTC.

This clonotype was recorded at least ten times. The J gene is TRBJ2-2, the V gene TRBV11-3; TRBD2 might be the D (5 bases). CDR1 is SGHNT, CDR2 YENEEA, per germline. V lost 0 bases to trimming and J lost 5 bases, with 7 bases between them. The CDR3 runs to 14 residues. The CDR3 here is CASSLDSGTGELFF. The CDR3 nucleotides are TGTGCCAGCAGCTTAGATTCGGGGACCGGGGAGCTGTTTTTT.

At least ten counts were recorded for this clonotype. The chain is built from TRBV20-1 and TRBJ2-5, with no clear D. Germline V gene sequence: CDR1 DFQATT, CDR2 SNEGSKA (reference sequence). The CDR3 runs 12 residues. The V and J ends lost 3 bases and 2 bases respectively, with 7 bases between them. CDR3 sequence reads: CSASLRQETQYF. In DNA form, the CDR3 reads TGCAGTGCTAGTCTTAGACAAGAGACCCAGTACTTC.